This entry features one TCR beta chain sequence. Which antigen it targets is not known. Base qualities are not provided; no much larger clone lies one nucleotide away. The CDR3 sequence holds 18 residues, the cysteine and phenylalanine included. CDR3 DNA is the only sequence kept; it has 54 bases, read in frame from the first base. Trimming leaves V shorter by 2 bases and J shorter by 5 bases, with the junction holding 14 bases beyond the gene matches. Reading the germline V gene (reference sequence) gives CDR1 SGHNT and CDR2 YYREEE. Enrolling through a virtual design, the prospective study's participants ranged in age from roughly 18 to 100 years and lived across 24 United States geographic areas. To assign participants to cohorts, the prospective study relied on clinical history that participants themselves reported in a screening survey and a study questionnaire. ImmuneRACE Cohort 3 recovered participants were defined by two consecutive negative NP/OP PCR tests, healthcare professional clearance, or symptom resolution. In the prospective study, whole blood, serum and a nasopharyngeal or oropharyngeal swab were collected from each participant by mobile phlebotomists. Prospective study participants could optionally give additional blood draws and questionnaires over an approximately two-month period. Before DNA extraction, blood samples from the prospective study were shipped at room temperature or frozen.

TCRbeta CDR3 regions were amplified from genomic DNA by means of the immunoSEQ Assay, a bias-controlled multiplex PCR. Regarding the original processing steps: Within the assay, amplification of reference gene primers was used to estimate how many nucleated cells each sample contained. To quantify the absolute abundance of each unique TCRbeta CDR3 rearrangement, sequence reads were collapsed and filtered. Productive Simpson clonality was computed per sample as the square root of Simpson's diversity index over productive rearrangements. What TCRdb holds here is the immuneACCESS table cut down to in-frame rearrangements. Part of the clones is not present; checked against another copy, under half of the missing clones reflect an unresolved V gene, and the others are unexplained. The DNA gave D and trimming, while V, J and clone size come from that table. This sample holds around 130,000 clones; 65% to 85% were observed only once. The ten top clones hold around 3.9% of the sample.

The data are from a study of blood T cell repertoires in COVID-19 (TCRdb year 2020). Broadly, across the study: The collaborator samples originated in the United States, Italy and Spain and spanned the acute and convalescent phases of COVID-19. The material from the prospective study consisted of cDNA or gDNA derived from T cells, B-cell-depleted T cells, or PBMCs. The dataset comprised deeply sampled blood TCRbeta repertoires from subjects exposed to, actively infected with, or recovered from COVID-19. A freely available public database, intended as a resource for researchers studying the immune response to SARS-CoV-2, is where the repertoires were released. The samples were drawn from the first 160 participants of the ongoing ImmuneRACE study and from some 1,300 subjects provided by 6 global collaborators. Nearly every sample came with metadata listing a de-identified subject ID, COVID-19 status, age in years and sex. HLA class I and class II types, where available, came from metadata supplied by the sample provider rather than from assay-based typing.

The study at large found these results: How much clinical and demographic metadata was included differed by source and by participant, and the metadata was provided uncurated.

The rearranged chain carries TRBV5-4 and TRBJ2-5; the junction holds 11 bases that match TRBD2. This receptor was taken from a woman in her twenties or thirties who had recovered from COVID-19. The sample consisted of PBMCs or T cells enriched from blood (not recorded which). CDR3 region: CASSLDPGTSGLGETQYF. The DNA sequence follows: TGTGCCAGCAGCTTAGATCCAGGGACTAGCGGCCTGGGGGAGACCCAGTACTTC.